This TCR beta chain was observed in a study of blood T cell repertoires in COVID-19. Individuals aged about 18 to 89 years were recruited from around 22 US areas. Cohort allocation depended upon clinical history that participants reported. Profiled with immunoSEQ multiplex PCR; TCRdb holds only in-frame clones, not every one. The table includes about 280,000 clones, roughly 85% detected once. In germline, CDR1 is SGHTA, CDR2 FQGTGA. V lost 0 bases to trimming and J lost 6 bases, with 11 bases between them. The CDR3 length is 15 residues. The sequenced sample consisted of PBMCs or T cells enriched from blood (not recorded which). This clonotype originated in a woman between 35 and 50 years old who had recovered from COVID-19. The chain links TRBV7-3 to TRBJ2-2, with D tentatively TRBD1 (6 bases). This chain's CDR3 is CASSLTPGVAGELFF. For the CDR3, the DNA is TGTGCCAGCAGCTTAACCCCAGGGGTAGCCGGGGAGCTGTTTTTT.